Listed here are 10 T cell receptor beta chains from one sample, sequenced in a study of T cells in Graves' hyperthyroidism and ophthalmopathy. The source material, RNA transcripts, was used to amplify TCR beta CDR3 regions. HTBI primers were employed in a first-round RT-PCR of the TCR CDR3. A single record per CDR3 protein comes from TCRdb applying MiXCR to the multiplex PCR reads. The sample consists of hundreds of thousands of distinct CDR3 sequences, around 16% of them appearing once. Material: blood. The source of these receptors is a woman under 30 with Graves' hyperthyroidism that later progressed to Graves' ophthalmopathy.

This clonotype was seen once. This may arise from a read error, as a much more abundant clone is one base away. As DNA, the CDR3 is TGTGCCAGCAGGGTGATAAATTCACCCCTCCACTTT. Its protein is CASRVINSPLHF. This chain links TRBV6-2 or TRBV6-3 with TRBJ1-6, with D unresolved. Germline CDR1 reads MNHEY; CDR2 reads SVGEGT. The ends were cut back, 6 bases at V and 7 bases at J, with 7 bases in the middle. This CDR3 is 12 amino acids long.

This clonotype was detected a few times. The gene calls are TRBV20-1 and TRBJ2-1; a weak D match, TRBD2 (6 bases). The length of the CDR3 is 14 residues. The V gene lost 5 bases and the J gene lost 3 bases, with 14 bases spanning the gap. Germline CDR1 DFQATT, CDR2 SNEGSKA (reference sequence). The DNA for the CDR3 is TGCAGTGCTTCGGAGGGACCAAGCTACAATGAGCAGTTCTTC. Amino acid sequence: CSASEGPSYNEQFF.

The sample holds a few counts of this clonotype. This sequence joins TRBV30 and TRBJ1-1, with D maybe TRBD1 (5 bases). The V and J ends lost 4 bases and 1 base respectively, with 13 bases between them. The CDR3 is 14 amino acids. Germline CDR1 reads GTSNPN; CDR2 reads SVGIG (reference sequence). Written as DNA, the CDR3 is TGTGCCTGGACTTTAGGGGTGGGGAACACTGAAGCTTTCTTT. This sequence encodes CAWTLGVGNTEAFF.

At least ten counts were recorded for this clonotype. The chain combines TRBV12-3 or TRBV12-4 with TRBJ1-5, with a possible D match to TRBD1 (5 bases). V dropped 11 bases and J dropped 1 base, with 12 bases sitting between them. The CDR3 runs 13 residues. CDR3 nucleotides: TGTGCCTCCGGGACTAAGAGCAATCAGCCCCAGCATTTT. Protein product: CASGTKSNQPQHF.

CDR3 sequence (DNA): TGCGCCAGCAGCTTCCGGGACGGGTACCAAGAGACCCAGTACTTC. It specifies CASSFRDGYQETQYF. The J gene is TRBJ2-5, the V gene TRBV5-1; D may match TRBD1 or TRBD2 (5 bases each). Germline V gives CDR1 SGHRS, CDR2 YFSETQ. V lost 2 bases and J lost 0, with 11 bases in between. The CDR3 covers 15 residues.

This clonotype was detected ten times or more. The CDR3 sequence is CASIPSRTGGDEQYF. The CDR3 coding sequence is TGTGCCAGCATCCCGTCCAGGACAGGGGGCGACGAGCAGTACTTC. The chain carries TRBV6-2 or TRBV6-3 and TRBJ2-7; TRBD1 agrees at 11 bases. J lost 5 bases, V lost 7 bases, and 10 bases had no gene match. Germline V gene data show CDR1 as MNHEY and CDR2 as SVGEGT. This CDR3 is built from 15 residues.

The CDR3 loop is CSAMEREGRSYDEQYF. CDR3 DNA sequence: TGCAGTGCTATGGAGCGGGAGGGCCGGTCATACGACGAGCAGTACTTC. The V gene is TRBV20-1, the J gene TRBJ2-7; 10 nucleotides line up with TRBD2. V dropped 4 bases and J dropped 5; count of bases not matched to a gene: 14. The CDR3 is made up of 16 amino acids. CDR1 is DFQATT and CDR2 is SNEGSKA in the germline V gene (reference sequence).

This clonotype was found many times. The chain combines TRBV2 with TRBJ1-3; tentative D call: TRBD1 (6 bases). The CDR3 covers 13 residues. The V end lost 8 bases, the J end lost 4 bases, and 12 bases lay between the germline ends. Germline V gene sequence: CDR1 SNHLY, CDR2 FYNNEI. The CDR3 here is CASGGRIGNTIYF. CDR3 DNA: TGTGCCAGCGGGGGGCGCATCGGAAACACCATATATTTT.

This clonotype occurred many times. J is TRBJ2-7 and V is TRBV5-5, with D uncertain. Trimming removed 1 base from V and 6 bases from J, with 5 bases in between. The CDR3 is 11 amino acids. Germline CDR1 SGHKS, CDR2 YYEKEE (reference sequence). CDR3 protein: CASSLLTEQYF. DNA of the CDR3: TGTGCCAGCAGCTTGCTCACCGAGCAGTACTTC.

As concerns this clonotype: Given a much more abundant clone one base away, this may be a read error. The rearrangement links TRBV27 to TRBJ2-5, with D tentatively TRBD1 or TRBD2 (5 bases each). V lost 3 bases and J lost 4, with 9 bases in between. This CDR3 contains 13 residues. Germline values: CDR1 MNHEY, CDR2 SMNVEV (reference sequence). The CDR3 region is CASSFGAPETQYF. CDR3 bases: TGTGCCAGCAGTTTCGGGGCGCCAGAGACCCAGTACTTC.